Below, 30 T cell receptor beta chains from the same sample are listed, as sequenced in a study of PD-1 blockade in mismatch repair-deficient tumors. TCRdb's copy holds only in-frame clones and misses some; the assay was immunoSEQ multiplex PCR. The profile shows 100,000 or so clones, over 65% of them singletons. The source material was peripheral blood, sampled approximately 36 weeks after starting pembrolizumab. Every receptor here comes from an adult with mismatch repair-deficient cancer.

The chain is built from TRBV18 and TRBJ2-1; D is unresolved. Germline lookup yields CDR1 KGHSH and CDR2 LQKENI. The CDR3 extends over 11 amino acids. V dropped 6 bases and J dropped 4 bases, with 4 bases sitting between them. In DNA form, the CDR3 reads TGTGCCAGCTCGCTTTACAATGAGCAGTTCTTC. Amino acid sequence: CASSLYNEQFF.

The rearrangement links TRBV7-8 to TRBJ2-7; 9 nucleotides agree with TRBD1. Germline lookup yields CDR1 SGHVS and CDR2 FQNEAQ. V trimming: 4 bases; J trimming: 7 bases; junction bases outside the gene matches: 11. CDR3 size: 15 residues. The CDR3 is CASSSPGQGKEEQYF. The CDR3 DNA follows: TGTGCCAGCAGCTCGCCCGGACAGGGGAAGGAAGAGCAGTACTTC.

The chain employs TRBV12-5 and TRBJ2-5, with unresolved D. The length of the CDR3 is 13 residues. Germline V gives CDR1 LGHNT, CDR2 FRNRAP. The V end lost 3 bases, the J end lost 4 bases, and 9 bases lay between the germline ends. DNA for the CDR3: TGTGCTAGTGGTTTCAATTTCGGAGAGACCCAGTACTTC. Translating gives CASGFNFGETQYF. Drawing the rest from reference TRBV12-5 and TRBJ2-5, the complete variable domain is DARVTQTPRHKVTEMGQEVTMRCQPILGHNTVFWYRQTMMQGLELLAYFRNRAPLDDSGMPKDRFSAEMPDATLATLKIQPSEPRDSAVYFCASGFNFGETQYFGPGTRLLVL.

The gene calls are TRBV7-2 and TRBJ1-2; 7 positions match TRBD1. V lost 2 bases to trimming and J lost 8 bases; unmatched junction nucleotides: 11. This CDR3 spans 15 amino acids. Germline-derived CDR1 and CDR2 are SGHTA and FQGNSA. The CDR3 is CASSLPGGQLEGYTF. CDR3 nucleotide sequence: TGTGCCAGCAGCTTACCGGGGGGACAGCTAGAGGGCTACACCTTC. Based on the CDR3 plus reference TRBV7-2 and TRBJ1-2, the full variable domain is GAGVSQSPSNKVTEKGKDVELRCDPISGHTALYWYRQSLGQGLEFLIYFQGNSAPDKSGLPSDRFSAERTGGSVSTLTIQRTQQEDSAVYLCASSLPGGQLEGYTFGSGTRLTVV.

This clone occurred once. This chain joins TRBV15 and TRBJ2-7, with D possibly called TRBD1 or TRBD2 (5 bases each). Between the trimmed V and J ends, which lost 2 bases and 1 base, there was a span of 12 bases. The CDR3 extends over 15 amino acids. Looked up from germline, CDR1 is LNHNV and CDR2 is YYDKDF (reference sequence). The CDR3 loop reads CATSRFRDGSYEQYF. The CDR3 nucleotides read TGTGCCACCAGCAGATTCCGGGACGGATCCTACGAGCAGTACTTC. Complete variable domain (other parts from reference TRBV15 and TRBJ2-7): DAMVIQNPRYQVTQFGKPVTLSCSQTLNHNVMYWYQQKSSQAPKLLFHYYDKDFNNEADTPDNFQSRRPNTSFCFLDIRSPGLGDTAMYLCATSRFRDGSYEQYFGPGTRLTVT.

The rearrangement uses TRBV18 and TRBJ1-5, with D possibly TRBD1 on 6 matching bases. Looked up from germline, CDR1 is KGHSH and CDR2 is LQKENI. CDR3 length equals 13 residues. The V end lost 4 bases, the J end lost 7 bases, and 11 bases lay between the germline ends. Here the CDR3 DNA reads TGTGCCAGCTCACAACAGGGTTCCCAGCCCCAGCATTTT. Its translation: CASSQQGSQPQHF.

The chain has TRBV18 and TRBJ1-2; TRBD1 might be the D (5 bases). This CDR3 contains 15 residues. Trimming left V 3 bases short and J 0 bases short, with 11 bases between. In germline, CDR1 is KGHSH, CDR2 LQKENI. CDR3 DNA sequence: TGTGCCAGCTCACCCGACAGCTTTTCTAACTATGGCTACACCTTC. Protein: CASSPDSFSNYGYTF.

The chain recombines TRBV5-4 with TRBJ2-4; 12 bases fit TRBD1. Germline lookup yields CDR1 SGHNT and CDR2 YYREEE (reference sequence). V was pared by 0 bases and J by 7 bases, with 5 bases of the junction left unmatched. The CDR3 covers 16 residues. This CDR3 reads CASSLAGGTGGNIQYF. Here the CDR3 DNA reads TGTGCCAGCAGCTTGGCTGGAGGGACAGGGGGCAACATTCAGTACTTC.

The rearrangement links TRBV5-1 to TRBJ2-3; D is unresolved. Germline V CDR1 and CDR2: SGHRS, YFSETQ. The CDR3 runs 16 residues. V lost 4 bases to trimming and J lost 2 bases, with 17 bases between them. The CDR3 loop is CASSRPDLKPTDTQYF. The DNA of the CDR3 is TGCGCCAGCAGCCGGCCCGACTTAAAGCCCACAGATACGCAGTATTTT.

V usage is TRBV27 and J usage is TRBJ2-5; tentative D call: TRBD1 (6 bases). In germline, CDR1 is MNHEY, CDR2 SMNVEV (reference sequence). CDR3 length equals 14 residues. Between the trimmed V and J ends, which lost 1 base and 5 bases, there was a span of 11 bases. The CDR3, as DNA: TGTGCCAGCAGTTTATTGGGGCAGGGGGAGACCCAGTACTTC. Translation gives CASSLLGQGETQYF.

The chain uses TRBV5-1 and TRBJ2-7; D tentatively reads TRBD1 or TRBD2 (5 bases each). Looked up from germline, CDR1 is SGHRS and CDR2 is YFSETQ. V shed 4 bases and J shed 2 bases, with 16 bases lying between them. The CDR3 sequence is 15 residues long. The CDR3 is CASSPGGTATYEQYF. The CDR3, as DNA: TGCGCCAGCAGCCCAGGTGGGACGGCTACCTACGAGCAGTACTTC.

The rearrangement links TRBV27 to TRBJ2-5; D might be TRBD2 (5 bases). Trimming stripped 5 bases from V and 1 base from J, with 11 bases between. The CDR3 runs 14 residues. Germline V gene data show CDR1 as MNHEY and CDR2 as SMNVEV (reference sequence). Written as DNA, the CDR3 is TGTGCCAGCAGTCCCAGACTACCCCAAGAGACCCAGTACTTC. It yields the protein CASSPRLPQETQYF.

V gene TRBV7-2 combines with J gene TRBJ1-5; maybe TRBD1 (6 bases). This CDR3 comprises 13 residues. V lost 5 bases to trimming and J lost 7 bases, with 12 bases between them. The germline V gene has CDR1 SGHTA and CDR2 FQGNSA. In nucleotides, the CDR3 is TGTGCCAGCAGCCAGGGGATACGGCAGCCCCAGCATTTT. Translating it yields CASSQGIRQPQHF.

The genes are TRBV18 and TRBJ2-5; no clear D. The V gene's germline CDR1 is KGHSH and CDR2 LQKENI. The CDR3 sequence is 12 residues long. Trimming stripped 4 bases from V and 4 bases from J, with 7 bases between. The CDR3 nucleotides are TGTGCCAGCTCACTGGTTGGAGAGACCCAGTACTTC. Amino acids: CASSLVGETQYF.

This clone has a handful of counts. The rearrangement joins TRBV10-2 to TRBJ1-5; D unresolved. The germline gives CDR1 WSHSY, CDR2 SAAADI. Trimming shortened V by 2 bases and J by 7 bases, and 6 bases separated the two germline ends. The CDR3 contains 12 residues. For the CDR3, the DNA is TGCGCCAGCAGTGAGAATCGCCAGCCCCAGCATTTT. This codes for CASSENRQPQHF.

This clone was seen a few times. The chain is built from TRBV5-4 and TRBJ2-1; 11 bases are a match to TRBD1. J gave up 6 bases and V 4 bases, and 6 bases lay outside the gene matches. Per germline, CDR1 SGHNT and CDR2 YYREEE (reference sequence). CDR3 length: 15 amino acids. The DNA of the CDR3 is TGTGCCAGCAGCGTGGGACAGGGGGGACCCAATGAGCAGTTCTTC. This translates into CASSVGQGGPNEQFF. The whole variable domain, remainder taken from reference TRBV5-4 and TRBJ2-1, is ETGVTQSPTHLIKTRGQQVTLRCSSQSGHNTVSWYQQALGQGPQFIFQYYREEENGRGNFPPRFSGLQFPNYSSELNVNALELDDSALYLCASSVGQGGPNEQFFGPGTRLTVL.

The J gene is TRBJ1-4, the V gene TRBV4-3; D remains unclear. The CDR3 has 16 residues. Between the trimmed V and J ends, which lost 4 bases and 0 bases, there was a span of 12 bases. CDR1 LGHNA and CDR2 YSLEER come from the germline V gene. CDR3 coding DNA: TGCGCCAGCAGCCGGACGGCCGCTGCAACTAATGAAAAACTGTTTTTT. Amino acid sequence: CASSRTAAATNEKLFF.

The chain recombines TRBV28 with TRBJ1-2; 9 bases fit TRBD1. The germline CDR1 and CDR2 sequences are MDHEN and SYDVKM. The CDR3 loop spans 14 amino acids. J gave up 4 bases and V 2 bases, and 2 bases lay outside the gene matches. CDR3 coding DNA: TGTGCCAGCAGTTTACCGGACAGGGGCTATGGCTACACCTTC. Translating gives CASSLPDRGYGYTF.

The CDR3 DNA is TGCGCCAGCAGCCAAGATGCGACAGGGGATAACACCATATATTTT. The encoded protein is CASSQDATGDNTIYF. This sequence joins TRBV4-3 and TRBJ1-3, with TRBD1 matching over 8 bases. Germline lookup yields CDR1 LGHNA and CDR2 YSLEER. The CDR3 consists of 15 residues. The junction had 5 bases not matched to a gene; V was cut back by 0 bases and J by 7 bases.

The chain has TRBV2 and TRBJ2-1; 8 nucleotides agree with TRBD2. The CDR3 totals 15 residues. Per germline, CDR1 SNHLY and CDR2 FYNNEI. Germline trimming cut 6 bases from V and 8 bases from J; bases unmatched to any gene: 12. The CDR3 DNA sequence: TGTGCCAGCAGCGGAGAGCGGGAGAGTATCCATGAGCAGTTCTTC. It codes for CASSGERESIHEQFF. Looking up the rest from reference TRBV2 and TRBJ2-1 gives the full variable domain: EPEVTQTPSHQVTQMGQEVILRCVPISNHLYFYWYRQILGQKVEFLVSFYNNEISEKSEIFDDQFSVERPDGSNFTLKIRSTKLEDSAMYFCASSGERESIHEQFFGPGTRLTVL.

V and J are TRBV7-8 and TRBJ2-5; D possibly corresponds to TRBD1 (6 bases). Trimming took off 4 bases at V and 5 bases at J, with 14 bases between the two ends. The CDR3 is 14 amino acids. Per the germline V gene, CDR1 is SGHVS and CDR2 is FQNEAQ. CDR3 in DNA: TGTGCCAGCAGCTACAAGGGGGTTCGTGAGACCCAGTACTTC. This codes for CASSYKGVRETQYF.

The J gene is TRBJ2-2, the V gene TRBV4-3; D gene ambiguous. Germline V gene data show CDR1 as LGHNA and CDR2 as YSLEER. The CDR3 covers 14 residues. Trimming took off 2 bases at V and 6 bases at J, with 10 bases between the two ends. CDR3 sequence: CASSQFSFPGELFF. CDR3 in DNA: TGCGCCAGCAGCCAATTCTCGTTCCCCGGGGAGCTGTTTTTT.

This chain uses TRBV5-1 with TRBJ2-2; a weak D match, TRBD2 (5 bases). The ends were cut back, 4 bases at V and 4 bases at J, with 14 bases in the middle. This CDR3 spans 15 amino acids. CDR1 is SGHRS and CDR2 is YFSETQ in the germline V gene. The CDR3 nucleotides are TGCGCCAGCAGCACCGTCGGGGTTACCACCGGGGAGCTGTTTTTT. It is translated as CASSTVGVTTGELFF. The full variable domain, with the rest looked up from reference TRBV5-1 and TRBJ2-2, is KAGVTQTPRYLIKTRGQQVTLSCSPISGHRSVSWYQQTPGQGLQFLFEYFSETQRNKGNFPGRFSGRQFSNSRSEMNVSTLELGDSALYLCASSTVGVTTGELFFGEGSRLTVL.

V is TRBV29-1 and J is TRBJ2-2; a possible D gene is TRBD2 (5 bases). CDR3 length equals 13 residues. Germline V lookup: CDR1 SQVTM, CDR2 ANQGSEA. V lost 0 bases and J 6 bases, leaving 8 bases between the germline ends. The CDR3 DNA sequence: TGCAGCGTTGAAGATCGGGGTTCCGGGGAGCTGTTTTTT. Protein sequence: CSVEDRGSGELFF.

The chain couples TRBV7-9 to TRBJ2-5, with D hard to call. The V gene lost 2 bases and the J gene lost 7 bases, with 11 bases spanning the gap. The length of the CDR3 is 13 residues. CDR1 is SEHNR, CDR2 FQNEAQ, per germline (reference sequence). This CDR3 reads CASSLQAAGTQYF. CDR3 in DNA: TGTGCCAGCAGCTTACAGGCCGCAGGGACCCAGTACTTC.

This chain connects TRBV6-1 to TRBJ1-4; possible D gene TRBD1, 5 bases. Trimming cost V 2 bases and J 0 bases, with 13 bases left between them. CDR1 is MNHNS, CDR2 SASEGT, per germline. This CDR3 is 17 amino acids long. The CDR3 region has the DNA TGTGCCAGCAGTGAATCGGCAGGGTGGGCAACTAATGAAAAACTGTTTTTT. Amino acids: CASSESAGWATNEKLFF.

The chain uses TRBV7-9 and TRBJ2-7; D gene unclear. The ends were cut back, 4 bases at V and 1 base at J, with 17 bases in the middle. The germline CDR1 and CDR2 sequences are SEHNR and FQNEAQ (reference sequence). CDR3 length: 16 amino acids. This CDR3 reads CASSSRRTRASYEQYF. The CDR3 DNA reads TGTGCCAGCAGCTCTCGTAGGACCCGGGCGTCCTACGAGCAGTACTTC.

This chain uses TRBV19 with TRBJ2-2; D may be TRBD1 (6 bases). The germline V gene has CDR1 LNHDA and CDR2 SQIVND (reference sequence). The CDR3 has 15 amino acids. V shed 4 bases and J shed 7 bases, with 16 bases lying between them. CDR3 DNA sequence: TGTGCCAGTAGTAGCGGACAGTGGCTACGCGGGGAGCTGTTTTTT. It translates to CASSSGQWLRGELFF.

The CDR3 DNA reads TGCGCCAGCAGTGATCGGACTAGTCGCGACAATGAGCAGTTCTTC. Translation: CASSDRTSRDNEQFF. The chain uses TRBV10-1 and TRBJ2-1; 7 nucleotides line up with TRBD2. CDR1 is WNHNN, CDR2 SYGVQD, per germline (reference sequence). This CDR3 has 15 residues. V shed 3 bases, J shed 5 bases, and the junction held 7 bases outside the gene matches.

This chain links TRBV11-2 with TRBJ2-7; D is ambiguous. Germline lookup yields CDR1 SGHAT and CDR2 FQNNGV. The V end was cut by 4 bases, the J end by 2 bases, with 9 bases between. The CDR3 length is 13 residues. Here the CDR3 reads CASSYAEAYEQYF. For the CDR3, the DNA is TGTGCCAGCAGCTATGCGGAAGCCTACGAGCAGTACTTC. The complete variable domain, with remaining parts taken from reference TRBV11-2 and TRBJ2-7, reads EAGVAQSPRYKIIEKRQSVAFWCNPISGHATLYWYQQILGQGPKLLIQFQNNGVVDDSQLPKDRFSAERLKGVDSTLKIQPAKLEDSAVYLCASSYAEAYEQYFGPGTRLTVT.